This TCR beta chain was identified during a study of technical replicates of blood from a few donors. Using immunoSEQ multiplex PCR, the repertoire was profiled, and TCRdb retains in-frame clones only, with some absent. The data show about 68,000 clones, nearly 98% seen once. The CDR3 runs 15 residues. The germline gives CDR1 SQVTM, CDR2 ANQGSEA. J lost 3 bases, V lost 5 bases, and 10 bases had no gene match. The sequencing sample was made of T cells isolated from PBMCs. This clonotype originated in a human donor in good health. The chain carries TRBV29-1 and TRBJ1-2; 9 bases fit TRBD1. CDR3 sequence reads: CSVPGTGLWDYGYTF. CDR3 bases: TGCAGCGTTCCCGGGACAGGGTTATGGGACTATGGCTACACCTTC. The full variable domain, in which reference TRBV29-1 and TRBJ1-2 provide the parts outside the CDR3, is SAVISQKPSRDICQRGTSLTIQCQVDSQVTMMFWYRQQPGQSLTLIATANQGSEATYESGFVIDKFPISRPNLTFSTLTVSNMSPEDSSIYLCSVPGTGLWDYGYTFGSGTRLTVV.